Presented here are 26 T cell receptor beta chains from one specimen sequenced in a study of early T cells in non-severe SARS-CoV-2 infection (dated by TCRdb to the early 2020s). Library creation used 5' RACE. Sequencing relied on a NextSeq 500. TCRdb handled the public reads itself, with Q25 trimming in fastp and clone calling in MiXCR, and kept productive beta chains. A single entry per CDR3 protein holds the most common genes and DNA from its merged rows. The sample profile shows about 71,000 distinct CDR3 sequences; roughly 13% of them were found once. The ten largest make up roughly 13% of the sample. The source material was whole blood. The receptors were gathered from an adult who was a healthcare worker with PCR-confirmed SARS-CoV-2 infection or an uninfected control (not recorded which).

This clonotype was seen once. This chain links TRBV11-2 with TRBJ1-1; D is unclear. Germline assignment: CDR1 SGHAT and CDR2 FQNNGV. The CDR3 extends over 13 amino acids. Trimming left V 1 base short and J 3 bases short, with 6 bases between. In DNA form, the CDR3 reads TGTGCCAGCAGCTTAGGCAAGTACACTGAAGCTTTCTTT. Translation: CASSLGKYTEAFF.

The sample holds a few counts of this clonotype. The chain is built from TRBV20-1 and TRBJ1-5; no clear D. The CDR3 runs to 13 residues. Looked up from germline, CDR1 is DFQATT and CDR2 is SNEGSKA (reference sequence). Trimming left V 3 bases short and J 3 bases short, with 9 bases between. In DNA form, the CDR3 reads TGCAGTGCTAGGGGCATGTACAATCAGCCCCAGCATTTT. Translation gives CSARGMYNQPQHF.

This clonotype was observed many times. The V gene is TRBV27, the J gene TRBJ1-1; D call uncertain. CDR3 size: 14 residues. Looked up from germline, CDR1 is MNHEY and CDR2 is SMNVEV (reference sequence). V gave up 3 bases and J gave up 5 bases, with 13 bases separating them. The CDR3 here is CASSFSGARTEAFF. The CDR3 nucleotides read TGTGCCAGCAGTTTTTCGGGCGCAAGGACTGAAGCTTTCTTT.

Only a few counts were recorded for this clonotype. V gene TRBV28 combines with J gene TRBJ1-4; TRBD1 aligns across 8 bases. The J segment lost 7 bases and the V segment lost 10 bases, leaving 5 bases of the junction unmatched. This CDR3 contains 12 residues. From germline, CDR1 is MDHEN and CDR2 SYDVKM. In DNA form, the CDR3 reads TGTGCCATCCAGGGGGCGAGTGAAAAACTGTTTTTT. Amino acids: CAIQGASEKLFF.

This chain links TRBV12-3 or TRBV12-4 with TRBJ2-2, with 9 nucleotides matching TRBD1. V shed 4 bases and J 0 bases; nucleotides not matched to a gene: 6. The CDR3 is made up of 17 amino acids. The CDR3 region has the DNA TGTGCCAGCAGTTCGGACAGGGGCTATTCGAACACCGGGGAGCTGTTTTTT. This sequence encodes CASSSDRGYSNTGELFF.

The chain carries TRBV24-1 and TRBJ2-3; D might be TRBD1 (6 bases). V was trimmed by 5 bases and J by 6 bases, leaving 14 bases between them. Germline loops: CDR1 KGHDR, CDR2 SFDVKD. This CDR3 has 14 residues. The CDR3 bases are TGTGCCACCAGTGGTACCACAGGGACCGATACGCAGTATTTT. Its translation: CATSGTTGTDTQYF.

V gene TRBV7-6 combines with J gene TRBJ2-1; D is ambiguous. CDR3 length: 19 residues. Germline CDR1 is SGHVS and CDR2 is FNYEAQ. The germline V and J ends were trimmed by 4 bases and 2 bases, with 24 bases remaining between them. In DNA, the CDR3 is TGTGCCAGCAGCTGGAAAGGCGGCGTGTCTCTAAATCCCTACAATGAGCAGTTCTTC. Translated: CASSWKGGVSLNPYNEQFF.

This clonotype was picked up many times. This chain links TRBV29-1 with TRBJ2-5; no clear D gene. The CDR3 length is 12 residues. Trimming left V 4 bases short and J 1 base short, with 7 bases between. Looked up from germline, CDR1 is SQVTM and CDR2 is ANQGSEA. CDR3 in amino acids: CSVAVTQETQYF. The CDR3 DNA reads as TGCAGCGTTGCCGTGACCCAAGAGACCCAGTACTTC.

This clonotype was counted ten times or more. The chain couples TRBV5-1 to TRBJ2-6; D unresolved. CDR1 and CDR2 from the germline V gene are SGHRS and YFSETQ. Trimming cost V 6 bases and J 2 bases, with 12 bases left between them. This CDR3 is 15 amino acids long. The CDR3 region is CASTRTDPGANVLTF. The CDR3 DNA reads TGCGCCAGCACCCGGACGGACCCTGGGGCCAACGTCCTGACTTTC.

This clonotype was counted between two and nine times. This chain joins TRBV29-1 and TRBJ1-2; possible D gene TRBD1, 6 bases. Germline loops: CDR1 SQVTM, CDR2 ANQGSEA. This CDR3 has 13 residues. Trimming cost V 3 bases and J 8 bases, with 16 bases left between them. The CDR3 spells CSVDATGGWGYTF. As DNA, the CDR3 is TGCAGCGTTGATGCGACAGGCGGGTGGGGCTACACCTTC.

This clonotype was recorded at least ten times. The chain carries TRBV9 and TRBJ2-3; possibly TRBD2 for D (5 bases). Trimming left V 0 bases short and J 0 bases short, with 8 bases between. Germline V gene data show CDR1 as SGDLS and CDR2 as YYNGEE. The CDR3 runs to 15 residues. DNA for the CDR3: TGTGCCAGCAGCGTAGCGGGGATTAGCACAGATACGCAGTATTTT. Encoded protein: CASSVAGISTDTQYF.

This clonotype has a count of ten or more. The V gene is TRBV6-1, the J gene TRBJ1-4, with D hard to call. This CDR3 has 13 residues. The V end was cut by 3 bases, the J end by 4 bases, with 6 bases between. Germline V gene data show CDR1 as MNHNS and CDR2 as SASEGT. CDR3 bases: TGTGCCAGCAGTGAGACGGGTAATGAAAAACTGTTTTTT. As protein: CASSETGNEKLFF.

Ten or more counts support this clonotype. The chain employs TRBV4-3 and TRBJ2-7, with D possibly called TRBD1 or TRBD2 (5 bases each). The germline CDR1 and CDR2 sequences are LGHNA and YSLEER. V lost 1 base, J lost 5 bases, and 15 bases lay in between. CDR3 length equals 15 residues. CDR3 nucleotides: TGCGCCAGCAGCCAAGGTCGGGACGCCTCTCACGAGCAGTACTTC. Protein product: CASSQGRDASHEQYF.

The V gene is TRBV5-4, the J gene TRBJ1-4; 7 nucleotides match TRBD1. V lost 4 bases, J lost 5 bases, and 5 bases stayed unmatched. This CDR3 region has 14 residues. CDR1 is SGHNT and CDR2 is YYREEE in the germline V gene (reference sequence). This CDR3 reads CASSPTGENEKLFF. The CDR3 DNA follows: TGTGCCAGCAGCCCTACAGGGGAAAATGAAAAACTGTTTTTT. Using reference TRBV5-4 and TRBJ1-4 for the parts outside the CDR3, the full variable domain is ETGVTQSPTHLIKTRGQQVTLRCSSQSGHNTVSWYQQALGQGPQFIFQYYREEENGRGNFPPRFSGLQFPNYSSELNVNALELDDSALYLCASSPTGENEKLFFGSGTQLSVL.

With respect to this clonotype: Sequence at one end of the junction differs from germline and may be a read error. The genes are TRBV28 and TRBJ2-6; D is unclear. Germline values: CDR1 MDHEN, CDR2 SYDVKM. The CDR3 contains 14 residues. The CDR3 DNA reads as TGTGCCACCAGTCTGGTAGGCGGGGCCAACGTCCTGACTTTC. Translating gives CATSLVGGANVLTF.

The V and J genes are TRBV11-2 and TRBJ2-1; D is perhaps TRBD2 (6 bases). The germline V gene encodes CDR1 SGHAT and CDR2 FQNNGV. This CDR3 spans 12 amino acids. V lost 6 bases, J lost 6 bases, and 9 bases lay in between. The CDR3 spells CASRETSNEQFF. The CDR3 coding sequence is TGTGCCAGCAGGGAGACTAGCAATGAGCAGTTCTTC.

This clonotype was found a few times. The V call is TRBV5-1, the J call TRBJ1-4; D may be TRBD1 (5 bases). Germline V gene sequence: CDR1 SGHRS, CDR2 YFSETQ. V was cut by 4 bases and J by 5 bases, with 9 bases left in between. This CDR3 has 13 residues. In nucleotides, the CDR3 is TGCGCCAGCAGCCCGGACATAAATGAAAAACTGTTTTTT. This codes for CASSPDINEKLFF.

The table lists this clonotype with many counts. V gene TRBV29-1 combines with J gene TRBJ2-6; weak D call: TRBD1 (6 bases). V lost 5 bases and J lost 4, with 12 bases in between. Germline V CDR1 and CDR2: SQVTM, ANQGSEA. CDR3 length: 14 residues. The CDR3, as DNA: TGCAGCGTTACTACAGGGCCCGGGGCCAACGTCCTGACTTTC. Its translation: CSVTTGPGANVLTF.

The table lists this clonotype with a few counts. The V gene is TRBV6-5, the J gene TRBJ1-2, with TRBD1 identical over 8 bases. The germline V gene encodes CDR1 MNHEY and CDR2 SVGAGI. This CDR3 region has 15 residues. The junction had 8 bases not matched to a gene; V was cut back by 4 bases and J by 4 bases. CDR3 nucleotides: TGTGCCAGCAGTTTATACAGGACAGGGACCTATGGCTACACCTTC. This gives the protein CASSLYRTGTYGYTF.

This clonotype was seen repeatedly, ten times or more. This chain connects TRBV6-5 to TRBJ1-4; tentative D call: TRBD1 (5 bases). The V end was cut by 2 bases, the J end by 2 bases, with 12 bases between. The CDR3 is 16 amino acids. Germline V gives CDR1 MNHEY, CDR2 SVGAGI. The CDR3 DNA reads TGTGCCAGCAGTTACCAGGGCCCGACGACTAATGAAAAACTGTTTTTT. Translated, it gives CASSYQGPTTNEKLFF.

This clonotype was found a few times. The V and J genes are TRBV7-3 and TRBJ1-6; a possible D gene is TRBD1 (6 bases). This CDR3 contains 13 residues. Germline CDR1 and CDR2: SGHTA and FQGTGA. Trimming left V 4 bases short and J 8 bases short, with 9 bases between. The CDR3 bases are TGTGCCAGCAGCTCAGGGGTTGATTCACCCCTCCACTTT. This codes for CASSSGVDSPLHF.

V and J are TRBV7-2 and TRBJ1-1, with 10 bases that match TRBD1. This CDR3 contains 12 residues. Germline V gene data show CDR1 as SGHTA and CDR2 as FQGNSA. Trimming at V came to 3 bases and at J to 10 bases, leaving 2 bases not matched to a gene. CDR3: CASSLGDRGAFF. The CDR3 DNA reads TGTGCCAGCAGCTTGGGGGACAGGGGAGCTTTCTTT.

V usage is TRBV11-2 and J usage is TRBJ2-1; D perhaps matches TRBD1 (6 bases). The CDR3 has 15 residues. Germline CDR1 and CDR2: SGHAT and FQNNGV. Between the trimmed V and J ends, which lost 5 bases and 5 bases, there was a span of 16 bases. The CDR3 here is CASSAGPQGNNEQFF. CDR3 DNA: TGTGCCAGCAGCGCAGGGCCCCAGGGGAACAATGAGCAGTTCTTC.

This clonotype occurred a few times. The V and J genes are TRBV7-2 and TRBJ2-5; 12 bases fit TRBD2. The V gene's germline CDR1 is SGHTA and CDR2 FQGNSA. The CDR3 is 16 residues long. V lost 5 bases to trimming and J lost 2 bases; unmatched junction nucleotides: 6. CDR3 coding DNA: TGTGCCAGCAGCACCGGACTAGCGGGGTCACAAGAGACCCAGTACTTC. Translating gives CASSTGLAGSQETQYF.

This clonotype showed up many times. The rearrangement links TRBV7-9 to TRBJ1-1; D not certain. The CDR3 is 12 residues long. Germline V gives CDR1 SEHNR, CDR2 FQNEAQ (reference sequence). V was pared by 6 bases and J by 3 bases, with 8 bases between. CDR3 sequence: CASSSPHTEAFF. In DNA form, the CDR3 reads TGTGCCAGCAGTTCCCCGCACACTGAAGCTTTCTTT.

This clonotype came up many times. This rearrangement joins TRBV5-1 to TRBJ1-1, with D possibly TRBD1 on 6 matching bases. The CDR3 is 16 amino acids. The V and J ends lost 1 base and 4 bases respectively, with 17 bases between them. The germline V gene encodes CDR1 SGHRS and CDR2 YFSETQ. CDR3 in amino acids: CASSLSATGGSTEAFF. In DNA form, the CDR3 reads TGCGCCAGCAGCTTGTCGGCGACAGGAGGGAGCACTGAAGCTTTCTTT.